This T cell receptor beta chain was found in a study of siplizumab effects on memory and regulatory T cells. The study, taken as a whole, reports: No assignable naive or memory phenotype existed for roughly 80-97% of proliferating CD4+ or CD8+ clones.

In three donor pairs, unstimulated naive, memory, effector memory and TEMRA subsets were sequenced. V was clipped by 4 bases and J by 5 bases, with 9 bases between them. The germline CDR1 and CDR2 sequences are SNHLY and FYNNEI. There are 13 residues in the CDR3. For this clone: Its antigen is currently unknown.

The data were produced by immunoSEQ multiplex PCR, yet TCRdb's version contains in-frame clones alone and is incomplete. The sample consists of tens of thousands of clones, 90% to 98% of them appearing once. The sample was naive CD8+ T cells sorted from blood. This sequence originates from a human donor in good health. The genes are TRBV2 and TRBJ1-5; unclear D gene. The CDR3 spells CASSAFTDQPQHF. The CDR3, as DNA: TGTGCCAGCAGTGCCTTCACCGATCAGCCCCAGCATTTT.